The clone carrying this TCR beta chain was found many times. TCRdb processed the reads anew with MiXCR; each CDR3 protein has one entry. The data contain under 300,000 distinct CDR3 sequences, around 28% of them singletons. This entry belongs to a study of kidney transplant recipient with SARS-CoV-2 infection. Germline V gene sequence: CDR1 SGHDT, CDR2 YYEEEE. V was cut by 4 bases and J by 5 bases, with 13 bases left in between. There are 15 residues in the CDR3. This TCR derives from a male patient younger than 45 who had COVID-19 and was a kidney transplant recipient. Among the T cells, some may be from the graft donor. The V and J genes are TRBV5-6 and TRBJ1-6, with unresolved D. The input for sequencing was a blood sample, taken at baseline and between days 110 and 120 from a kidney transplant recipient. The CDR3 sequence: CASSQLPDHNSPLHF. As DNA, the CDR3 is TGTGCCAGCAGCCAACTTCCGGACCATAATTCACCCCTCCACTTT.